Presented here are 19 T cell receptor beta chains from one specimen sequenced in a study of T cell repertoires in cytomegalovirus infection. TCRdb used MiXCR to reprocess the reads, holding one entry per CDR3 protein. Altogether approximately 100,000 distinct CDR3 sequences are present, 25% to 30% being singletons, with the ten largest covering about 81%. Their specific antigens are unknown. The sequencing here drew on CD8+ T cells from cultured PBMCs, taken from culture after CMV antigen stimulation. The source of these receptors is a human donor in good health (CMV status not recorded). Some clones in this sample may be carry-over from other donors' samples.

This clonotype was counted at least ten times. The V call is TRBV7-2, the J call TRBJ1-5; TRBD1 matches at 7 bases. CDR1 is SGHTA and CDR2 is FQGNSA in the germline V gene. Unmatched junction bases numbered 4, after V lost 0 bases and J lost 11 bases. CDR3 size: 13 residues. The CDR3 here is CASSLAPDRAQHF. The CDR3 coding sequence is TGTGCCAGCAGCTTAGCCCCAGACAGGGCCCAGCATTTT.

The rearrangement joins TRBV20-1 to TRBJ2-1, with 13 bases identical to TRBD2. This CDR3 comprises 13 residues. With 5 bases clipped from V and 10 bases from J, the junction kept 5 bases outside the gene matches. The germline V gene has CDR1 DFQATT and CDR2 SNEGSKA (reference sequence). CDR3 in amino acids: CSAGPGLAGEQFF. The CDR3 nucleotides read TGCAGTGCTGGACCGGGACTAGCGGGGGAGCAGTTCTTC.

The chain combines TRBV2 with TRBJ2-7; D is possibly TRBD1 (6 bases). V gave up 4 bases and J gave up 3 bases, with 13 bases separating them. The CDR3 covers 14 residues. Germline V lookup: CDR1 SNHLY, CDR2 FYNNEI. CDR3: CASSAIGQFYEQYF. The CDR3 region has the DNA TGTGCCAGCAGTGCTATTGGACAGTTCTACGAGCAGTACTTC.

The CDR3 nucleotides are TGTGCCAGCAGCCCCCTAGCGGGGGCCCCAGATACGCAGTATTTT. Its translation is CASSPLAGAPDTQYF. The chain is built from TRBV5-3 and TRBJ2-3; TRBD2 agrees at 10 bases. TRBV5-3 is annotated as an ORF whose role is uncertain. The CDR3 has 15 residues. V shed 8 bases and J 4 bases; nucleotides not matched to a gene: 10.

This rearrangement joins TRBV2 to TRBJ1-2, with 8 bases lining up with TRBD1. V was pared by 6 bases and J by 4 bases, with 7 bases of the junction left unmatched. This CDR3 region has 14 residues. CDR1 and CDR2 from the germline V gene are SNHLY and FYNNEI. The chain's CDR3 is CASRPPGQVYGYTF. The CDR3 DNA follows: TGTGCCAGCAGACCCCCGGGACAGGTCTATGGCTACACCTTC.

This clonotype was detected a few times. The rearrangement links TRBV9 to TRBJ1-3; maybe TRBD1 (6 bases). V was shortened by 5 bases and J by 1 base, with 7 bases between the two germline ends. The CDR3 totals 13 residues. Germline V gene data show CDR1 as SGDLS and CDR2 as YYNGEE. Here the CDR3 reads CASRTGSGNTIYF. CDR3 DNA sequence: TGTGCCAGCAGAACAGGGTCTGGAAACACCATATATTTT.

In DNA form, the CDR3 reads TGTGCCAGCAGCTTGACGCCCCCCTACGAGCAGTACTTC. Amino acid sequence: CASSLTPPYEQYF. The chain is built from TRBV5-6 and TRBJ2-7; D not resolved. The CDR3 has 13 residues. Germline CDR1 and CDR2: SGHDT and YYEEEE. V was clipped by 1 base and J by 2 bases, with 7 bases between them.

This clonotype was recorded a few times. This chain links TRBV29-1 with TRBJ2-1, with no clear D. The CDR3 is made up of 16 amino acids. The germline gives CDR1 SQVTM, CDR2 ANQGSEA. V shed 0 bases and J shed 0 bases, with 12 bases lying between them. CDR3 nucleotide sequence: TGCAGCGTTGAAGATAACCAGGTTAGCTCCTACAATGAGCAGTTCTTC. Translation: CSVEDNQVSSYNEQFF.

This clonotype was counted ten times or more. The chain recombines TRBV2 with TRBJ2-7, with 8 bases matching TRBD2. Germline values: CDR1 SNHLY, CDR2 FYNNEI. V lost 3 bases, J lost 3 bases, and 7 bases stayed unmatched. The CDR3 length is 15 residues. The CDR3 protein is CASSEGSGDIYEQYF. As DNA, the CDR3 is TGTGCCAGCAGTGAGGGTAGCGGGGATATCTACGAGCAGTACTTC.

This rearrangement joins TRBV2 to TRBJ2-2, with 7 bases matching TRBD1. CDR1 is SNHLY and CDR2 is FYNNEI in the germline V gene. This CDR3 contains 16 residues. The trim removed 5 bases at V and 5 bases at J, leaving 11 bases unmatched. DNA for the CDR3: TGTGCCAGCAGTAACCCGACAGGGATGGTAACCGGGGAGCTGTTTTTT. This gives the protein CASSNPTGMVTGELFF.

The chain employs TRBV12-3 or TRBV12-4 and TRBJ1-6; the D gene is possibly TRBD1 (5 bases). CDR3 size: 13 residues. Trimming removed 2 bases from V and 9 bases from J, with 8 bases in between. The CDR3 loop is CASSLQGSSPLHF. In DNA, the CDR3 is TGTGCCAGCAGTTTACAGGGTTCTTCACCCCTCCACTTT.

The rearrangement joins TRBV5-5 to TRBJ1-6; D is uncertain. The CDR3 totals 16 residues. Trimming removed 4 bases from V and 0 bases from J, with 11 bases in between. Germline CDR1 is SGHKS and CDR2 is YYEKEE (reference sequence). Written as DNA, the CDR3 is TGTGCCAGCAGCCTAAAAATAACCTCCTATAATTCACCCCTCCACTTT. It yields the protein CASSLKITSYNSPLHF.

The sample holds many counts of this clonotype. The chain combines TRBV7-2 with TRBJ2-1, with D perhaps matching TRBD1 (5 bases). This CDR3 contains 15 residues. CDR1 SGHTA and CDR2 FQGNSA come from the germline V gene. V lost 2 bases and J 1 base, leaving 9 bases between the germline ends. CDR3 in amino acids: CASSLRGPSYNEQFF. CDR3 sequence (DNA): TGTGCCAGCAGCTTAAGGGGCCCGTCCTACAATGAGCAGTTCTTC.

The chain is built from TRBV9 and TRBJ2-5; 11 bases align to TRBD2. The J segment lost 5 bases and the V segment lost 3 bases, leaving 6 bases of the junction unmatched. This CDR3 has 15 amino acids. CDR1 and CDR2 (germline): SGDLS, YYNGEE. CDR3 in DNA: TGTGCCAGCAGCGAGGTAGCGGGGGGGAGGGAGACCCAGTACTTC. Amino acid sequence: CASSEVAGGRETQYF.

The rearrangement uses TRBV6-6 and TRBJ1-1; D is uncertain. The germline V gene has CDR1 MNHNY and CDR2 SVGAGI (reference sequence). The CDR3 loop spans 13 amino acids. The V end was cut by 11 bases, the J end by 0 bases, with 13 bases between. The CDR3 loop reads CAGWEPMNTEAFF. CDR3 DNA: TGTGCCGGTTGGGAGCCCATGAACACTGAAGCTTTCTTT.

The V and J genes are TRBV2 and TRBJ2-1; 7 bases match TRBD1. Losses at the gene ends were 1 base for V and 7 bases for J; bases not matched to a gene: 4. CDR1 SNHLY and CDR2 FYNNEI come from the germline V gene. The CDR3 consists of 14 residues. The CDR3 nucleotides read TGTGCCAGCAGTGAAGTGACAGGGCCAAATGAGCAGTTCTTC. It translates to CASSEVTGPNEQFF.

This clonotype has a handful of counts. J is TRBJ2-3 and V is TRBV24-1; D is possibly TRBD1 or TRBD2 (6 bases each). V lost 4 bases and J lost 0, with 10 bases in between. The germline V gene has CDR1 KGHDR and CDR2 SFDVKD. This CDR3 has 15 residues. The CDR3 DNA reads as TGTGCCACCAGTGAGGGGGGCCTGAGCACAGATACGCAGTATTTT. Translation gives CATSEGGLSTDTQYF.

CDR3 nucleotide sequence: TGTGCCAGCAGTGATCCCGGGGACCCTCCCTCCTACGAGCAGTACTTC. It yields the protein CASSDPGDPPSYEQYF. This chain connects TRBV2 to TRBJ2-7, with D perhaps being TRBD1 or TRBD2 (5 bases each). V dropped 3 bases and J dropped 0 bases, with 15 bases sitting between them. The CDR3 extends over 16 amino acids. The germline V gene encodes CDR1 SNHLY and CDR2 FYNNEI.

This clonotype was counted only a few times. The gene calls are TRBV28 and TRBJ1-2, with 7 positions matching TRBD1. The CDR3 runs to 14 residues. Losses at the gene ends were 2 bases for V and 3 bases for J; bases not matched to a gene: 3. CDR1 and CDR2 from the germline V gene are MDHEN and SYDVKM. CDR3 coding DNA: TGTGCCAGCAGTTTACCCAGGGGGGACTATGGCTACACCTTC. It translates to CASSLPRGDYGYTF.